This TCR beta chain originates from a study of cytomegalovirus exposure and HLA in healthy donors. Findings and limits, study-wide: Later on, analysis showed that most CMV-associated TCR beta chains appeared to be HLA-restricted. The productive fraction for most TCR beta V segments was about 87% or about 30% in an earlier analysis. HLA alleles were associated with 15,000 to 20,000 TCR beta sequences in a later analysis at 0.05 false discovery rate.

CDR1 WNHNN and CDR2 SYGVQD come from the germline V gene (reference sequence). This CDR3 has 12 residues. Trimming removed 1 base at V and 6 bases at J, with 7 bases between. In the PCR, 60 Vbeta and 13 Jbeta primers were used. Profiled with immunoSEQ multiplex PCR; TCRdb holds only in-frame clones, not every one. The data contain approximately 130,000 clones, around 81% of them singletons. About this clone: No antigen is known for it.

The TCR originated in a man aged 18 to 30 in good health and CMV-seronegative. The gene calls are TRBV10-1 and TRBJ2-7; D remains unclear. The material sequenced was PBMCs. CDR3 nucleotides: TGCGCCAGCAGTGAGTTAGCCGGCGAGCAGTACTTC. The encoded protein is CASSELAGEQYF.